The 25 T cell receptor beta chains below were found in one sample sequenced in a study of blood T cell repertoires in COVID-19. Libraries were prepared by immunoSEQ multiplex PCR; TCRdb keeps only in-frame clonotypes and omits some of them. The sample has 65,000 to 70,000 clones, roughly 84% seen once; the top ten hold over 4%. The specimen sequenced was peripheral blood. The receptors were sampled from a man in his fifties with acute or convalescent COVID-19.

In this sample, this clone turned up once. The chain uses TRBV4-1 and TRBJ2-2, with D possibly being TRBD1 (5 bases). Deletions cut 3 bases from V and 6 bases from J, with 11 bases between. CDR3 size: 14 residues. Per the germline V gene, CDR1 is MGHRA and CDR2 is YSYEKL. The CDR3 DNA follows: TGCGCCAGCAGCCATCGGACACTTGCCGGGGAGCTGTTTTTT. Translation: CASSHRTLAGELFF.

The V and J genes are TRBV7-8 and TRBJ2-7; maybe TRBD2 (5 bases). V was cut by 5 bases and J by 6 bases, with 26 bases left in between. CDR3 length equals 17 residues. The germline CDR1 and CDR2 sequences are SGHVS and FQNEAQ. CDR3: CASSIEDSGIFPLEQYF. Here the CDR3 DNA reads TGTGCCAGCAGCATAGAGGACTCCGGGATCTTTCCTCTCGAGCAGTACTTC.

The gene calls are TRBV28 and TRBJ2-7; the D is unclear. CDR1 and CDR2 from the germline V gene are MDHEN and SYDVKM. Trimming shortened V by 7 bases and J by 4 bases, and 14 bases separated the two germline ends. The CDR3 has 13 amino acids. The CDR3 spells CASTPPVWYEQYF. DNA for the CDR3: TGTGCCAGCACCCCTCCGGTGTGGTACGAGCAGTACTTC. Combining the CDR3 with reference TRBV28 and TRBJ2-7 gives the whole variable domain DVKVTQSSRYLVKRTGEKVFLECVQDMDHENMFWYRQDPGLGLRLIYFSYDVKMKEKGDIPEGYSVSREKKERFSLILESASTNQTSMYLCASTPPVWYEQYFGPGTRLTVT.

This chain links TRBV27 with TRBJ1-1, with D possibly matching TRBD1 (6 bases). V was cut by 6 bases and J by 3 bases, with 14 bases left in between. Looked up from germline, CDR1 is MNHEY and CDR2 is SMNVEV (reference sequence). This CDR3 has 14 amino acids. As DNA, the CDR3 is TGTGCCAGCAGGGATCCACAGGGATACACTGAAGCTTTCTTT. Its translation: CASRDPQGYTEAFF.

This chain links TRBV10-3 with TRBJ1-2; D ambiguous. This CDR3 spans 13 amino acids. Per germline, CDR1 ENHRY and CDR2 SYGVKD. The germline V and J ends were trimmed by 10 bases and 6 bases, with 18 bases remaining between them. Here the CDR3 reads CARNPETRDGYTF. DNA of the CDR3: TGTGCCAGAAACCCGGAAACTCGGGATGGCTACACCTTC.

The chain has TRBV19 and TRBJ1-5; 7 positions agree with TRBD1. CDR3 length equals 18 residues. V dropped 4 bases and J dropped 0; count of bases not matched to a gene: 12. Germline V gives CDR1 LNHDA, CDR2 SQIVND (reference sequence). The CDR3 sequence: CASSTPQVTGYSNQPQHF. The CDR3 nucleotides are TGTGCCAGTAGTACCCCCCAGGTGACAGGGTATAGCAATCAGCCCCAGCATTTT.

The DNA of the CDR3 is TGTGCCAGCAGCTTTACAGGGGGAATGTTGGAGACCCAGTACTTC. It translates to CASSFTGGMLETQYF. V gene TRBV7-3 combines with J gene TRBJ2-5; 8 nucleotides match TRBD1. The length of the CDR3 is 15 residues. Per germline, CDR1 SGHTA and CDR2 FQGTGA. Unmatched junction bases numbered 8, after V lost 3 bases and J lost 5 bases.

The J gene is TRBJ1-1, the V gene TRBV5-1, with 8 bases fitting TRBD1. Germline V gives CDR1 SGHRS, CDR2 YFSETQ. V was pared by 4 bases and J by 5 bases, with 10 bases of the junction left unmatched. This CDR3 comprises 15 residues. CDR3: CASSPDTGGVTEAFF. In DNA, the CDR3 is TGCGCCAGCAGCCCGGACACAGGGGGGGTGACTGAAGCTTTCTTT.

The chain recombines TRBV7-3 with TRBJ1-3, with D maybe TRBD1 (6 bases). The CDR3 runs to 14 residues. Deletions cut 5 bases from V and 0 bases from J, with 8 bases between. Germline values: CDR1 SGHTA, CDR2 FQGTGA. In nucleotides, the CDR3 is TGTGCCAGCAGCGGGGGCGGCTCTGGAAACACCATATATTTT. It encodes CASSGGGSGNTIYF.

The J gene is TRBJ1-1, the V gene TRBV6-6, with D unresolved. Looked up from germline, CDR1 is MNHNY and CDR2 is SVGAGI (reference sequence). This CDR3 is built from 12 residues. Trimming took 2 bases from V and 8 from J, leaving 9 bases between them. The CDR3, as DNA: TGTGCCAGCAGTTACGGGAGGATCGAAGCTTTCTTT. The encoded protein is CASSYGRIEAFF.

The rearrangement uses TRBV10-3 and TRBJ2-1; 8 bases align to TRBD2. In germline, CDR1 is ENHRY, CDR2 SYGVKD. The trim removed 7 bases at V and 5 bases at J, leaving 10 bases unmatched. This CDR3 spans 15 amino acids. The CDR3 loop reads CAIMSGSGANNEQFF. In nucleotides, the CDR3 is TGTGCCATCATGTCAGGTAGCGGGGCCAACAATGAGCAGTTCTTC.

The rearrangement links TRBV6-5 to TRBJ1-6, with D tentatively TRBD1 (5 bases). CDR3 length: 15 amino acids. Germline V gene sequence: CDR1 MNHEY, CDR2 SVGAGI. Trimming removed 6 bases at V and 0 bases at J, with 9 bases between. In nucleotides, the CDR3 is TGTGCCAGCAGGACAGAGAGCTCCTATAATTCACCCCTCCACTTT. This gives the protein CASRTESSYNSPLHF.

The CDR3 DNA follows: TGTGCCAGTAGTATAGGATCAGGGCTTGGGCAGCCCCAGCATTTT. Its translation: CASSIGSGLGQPQHF. The rearrangement links TRBV19 to TRBJ1-5; weak D call: TRBD1 (5 bases). CDR3 length: 15 amino acids. The ends were cut back, 1 base at V and 7 bases at J, with 14 bases in the middle. Germline V gene data show CDR1 as LNHDA and CDR2 as SQIVND (reference sequence). The variable domain in full, with the rest retrieved from reference TRBV19 and TRBJ1-5, is DGGITQSPKYLFRKEGQNVTLSCEQNLNHDAMYWYRQDPGQGLRLIYYSQIVNDFQKGDIAEGYSVSREKKESFPLTVTSAQKNPTAFYLCASSIGSGLGQPQHFGDGTRLSIL.

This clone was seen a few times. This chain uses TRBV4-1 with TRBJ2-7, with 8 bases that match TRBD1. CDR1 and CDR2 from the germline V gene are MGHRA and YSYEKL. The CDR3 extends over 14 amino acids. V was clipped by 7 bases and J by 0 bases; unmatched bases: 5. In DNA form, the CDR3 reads TGCGCCAGCAAGCCCGGACAGGGCTCCTACGAGCAGTACTTC. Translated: CASKPGQGSYEQYF.

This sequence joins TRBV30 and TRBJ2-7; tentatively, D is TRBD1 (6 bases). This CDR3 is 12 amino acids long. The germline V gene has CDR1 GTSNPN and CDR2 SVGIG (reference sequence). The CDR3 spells CARLSTGSILYF. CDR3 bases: TGTGCTCGGTTATCCACAGGGTCAATCCTTTACTTC.

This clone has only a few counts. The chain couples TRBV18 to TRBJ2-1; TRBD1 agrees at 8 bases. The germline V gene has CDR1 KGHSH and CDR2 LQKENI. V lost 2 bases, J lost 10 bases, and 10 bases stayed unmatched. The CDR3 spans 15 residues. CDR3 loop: CASSPYSGGREEQFF. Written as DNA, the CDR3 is TGTGCCAGCTCACCATATTCAGGGGGCCGGGAGGAGCAGTTCTTC. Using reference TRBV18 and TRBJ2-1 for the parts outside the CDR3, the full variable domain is NAGVMQNPRHLVRRRGQEARLRCSPMKGHSHVYWYRQLPEEGLKFMVYLQKENIIDESGMPKERFSAEFPKEGPSILRIQQVVRGDSAAYFCASSPYSGGREEQFFGPGTRLTVL.

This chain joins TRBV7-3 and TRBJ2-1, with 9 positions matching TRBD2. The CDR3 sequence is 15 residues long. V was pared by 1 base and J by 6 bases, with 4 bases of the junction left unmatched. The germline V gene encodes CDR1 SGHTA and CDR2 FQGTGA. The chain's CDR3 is CASSLMAGGLNEQFF. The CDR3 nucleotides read TGTGCCAGCAGCTTAATGGCGGGGGGGCTCAATGAGCAGTTCTTC. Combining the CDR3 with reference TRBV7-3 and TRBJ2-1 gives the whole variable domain GAGVSQTPSNKVTEKGKYVELRCDPISGHTALYWYRQSLGQGPEFLIYFQGTGAADDSGLPNDRFFAVRPEGSVSTLKIQRTERGDSAVYLCASSLMAGGLNEQFFGPGTRLTVL.

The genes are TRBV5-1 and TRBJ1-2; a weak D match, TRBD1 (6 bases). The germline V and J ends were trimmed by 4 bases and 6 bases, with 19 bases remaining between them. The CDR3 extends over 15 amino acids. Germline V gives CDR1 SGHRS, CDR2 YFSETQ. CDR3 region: CASSPQVGGAHGYTF. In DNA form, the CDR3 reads TGCGCCAGCAGCCCCCAGGTAGGGGGGGCGCATGGCTACACCTTC.

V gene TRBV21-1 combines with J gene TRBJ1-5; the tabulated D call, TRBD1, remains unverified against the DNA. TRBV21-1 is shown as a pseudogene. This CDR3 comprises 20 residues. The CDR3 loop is CASSKSQGTGEENSNQPQHF. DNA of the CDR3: TGTGCCAGCAGCAAATCTCAAGGGACAGGGGAGGAAAATAGCAATCAGCCCCAGCATTTT.

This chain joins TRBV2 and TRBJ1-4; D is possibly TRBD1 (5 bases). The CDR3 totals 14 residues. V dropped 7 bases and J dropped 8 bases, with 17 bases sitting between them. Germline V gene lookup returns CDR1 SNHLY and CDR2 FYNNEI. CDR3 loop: CASNVGGVEEKLFF. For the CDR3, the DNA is TGTGCCAGCAACGTGGGGGGAGTCGAGGAAAAACTGTTTTTT.

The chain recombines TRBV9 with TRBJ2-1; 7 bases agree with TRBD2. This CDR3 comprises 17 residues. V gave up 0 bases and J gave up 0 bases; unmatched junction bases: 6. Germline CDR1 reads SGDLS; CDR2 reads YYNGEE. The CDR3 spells CASSVVRTRASYNEQFF. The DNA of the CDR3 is TGTGCCAGCAGCGTAGTCCGGACTAGAGCCTCCTACAATGAGCAGTTCTTC.

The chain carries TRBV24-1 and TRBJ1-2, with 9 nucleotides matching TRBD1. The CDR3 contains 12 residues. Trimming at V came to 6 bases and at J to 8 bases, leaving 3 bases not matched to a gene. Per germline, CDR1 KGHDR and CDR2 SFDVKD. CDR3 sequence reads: CATSSGQGGYTF. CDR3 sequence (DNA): TGTGCCACCAGTTCGGGACAGGGCGGCTACACCTTC.

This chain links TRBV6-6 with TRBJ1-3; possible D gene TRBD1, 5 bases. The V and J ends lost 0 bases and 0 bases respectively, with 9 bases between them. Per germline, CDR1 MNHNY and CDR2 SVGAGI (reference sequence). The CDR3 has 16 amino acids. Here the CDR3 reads CASSYSEGSSGNTIYF. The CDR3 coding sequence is TGTGCCAGCAGTTACTCGGAGGGGAGCTCTGGAAACACCATATATTTT.

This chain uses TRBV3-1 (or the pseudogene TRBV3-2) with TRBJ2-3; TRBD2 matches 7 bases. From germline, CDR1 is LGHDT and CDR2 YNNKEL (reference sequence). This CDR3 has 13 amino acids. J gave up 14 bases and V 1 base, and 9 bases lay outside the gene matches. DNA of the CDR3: TGTGCCAGCAGCCAAGGACTAGCCAAATCCACGTATTTT. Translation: CASSQGLAKSTYF.

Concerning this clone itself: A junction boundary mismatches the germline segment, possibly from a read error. DNA of the CDR3: TGTGCCAGCAGTTACGCGGGGGTCCCGAGGGTTGACTTC. Translation: CASSYAGVPRVDF. The chain carries TRBV6-2 or TRBV6-3 and TRBJ2-4, with 7 bases fitting TRBD2. The CDR3 contains 13 residues. Germline lookup yields CDR1 MNHEY and CDR2 SVGEGT.